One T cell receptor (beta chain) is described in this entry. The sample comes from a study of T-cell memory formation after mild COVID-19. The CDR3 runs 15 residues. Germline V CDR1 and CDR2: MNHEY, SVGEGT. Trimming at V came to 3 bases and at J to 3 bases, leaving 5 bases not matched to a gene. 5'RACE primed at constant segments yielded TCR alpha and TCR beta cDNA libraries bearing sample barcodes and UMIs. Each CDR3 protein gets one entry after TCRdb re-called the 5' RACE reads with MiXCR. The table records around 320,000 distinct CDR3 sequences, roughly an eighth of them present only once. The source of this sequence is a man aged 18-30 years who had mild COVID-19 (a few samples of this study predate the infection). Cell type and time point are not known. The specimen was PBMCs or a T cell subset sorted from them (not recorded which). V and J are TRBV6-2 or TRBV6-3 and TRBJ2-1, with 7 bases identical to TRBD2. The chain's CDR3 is CASSYWASGYNEQFF. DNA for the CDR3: TGTGCCAGCAGTTATTGGGCTAGCGGCTACAATGAGCAGTTCTTC.